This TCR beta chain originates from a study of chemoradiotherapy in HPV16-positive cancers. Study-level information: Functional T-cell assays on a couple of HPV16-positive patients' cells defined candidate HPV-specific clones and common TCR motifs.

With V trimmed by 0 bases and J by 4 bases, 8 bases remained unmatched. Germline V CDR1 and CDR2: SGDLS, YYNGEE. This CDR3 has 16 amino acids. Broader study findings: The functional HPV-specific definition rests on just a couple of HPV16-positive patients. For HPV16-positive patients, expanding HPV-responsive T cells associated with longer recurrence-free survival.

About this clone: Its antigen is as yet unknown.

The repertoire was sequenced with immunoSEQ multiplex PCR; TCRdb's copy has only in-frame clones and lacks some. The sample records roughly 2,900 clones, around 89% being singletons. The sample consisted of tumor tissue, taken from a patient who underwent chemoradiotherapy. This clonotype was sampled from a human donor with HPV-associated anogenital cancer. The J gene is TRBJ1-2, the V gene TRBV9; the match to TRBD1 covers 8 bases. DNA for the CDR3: TGTGCCAGCAGCGTAGGGCGCGACAGGGGCGTCTATGGCTACACCTTC. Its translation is CASSVGRDRGVYGYTF.